This TCR beta chain was identified in a study of cytomegalovirus exposure and HLA in healthy donors (dated by TCRdb to 2016 to 2017). About the study as a whole: In an earlier analysis of some 610 of the donors, 276 Gb of sequence data and 90 million to 120 million unique TCR beta sequences from 180 million or so T cells were reported. An early release covering about 600 HLA-typed donors comprised 250 to 350 gigabases of sequencing data and around 85 million unique TCR sequences. Of the 300 to 450 genotyped donors, 75% to 85% were placed in the genetic ancestry cluster associated with self-reported Caucasian donors. The study aimed to test whether cataloging public T cell receptors could reveal signatures of past pathogen exposure. The study profiled the T cell repertoires of about 720 subjects by immunosequencing and related them to cytomegalovirus serostatus. A separate validation cohort of roughly 130 different subjects was used in addition to the approximately 640-subject first cohort. The study combined high-throughput TCR immunosequencing, statistical association of individual TCRs with disease status, and machine learning to predict cytomegalovirus infection status. In a later analysis, previously published TCR beta repertoires from some 640 donors were re-analyzed and high-resolution HLA genotyping was added so that TCR occurrence patterns could be studied. In the later analysis, no new phenotypic data were used to find candidate immune exposures; instead, reliance was placed on TCR beta sequences and their occurrence across donors. An earlier analysis of some 500 of the donors applied high-throughput TCR beta sequencing to assess whether each TCR beta V gene segment acted as functional or pseudogenic. Donor age, sex, ethnicity and CMV serostatus were compiled together with the repertoire data. A later genetic analysis used genome-wide SNP genotypes for about 60% of the roughly 700 donors, treating that subset as a discovery cohort. All discovery cohort repertoires had been generated on a single sequencing platform. HLA typing covered class I and class II loci at four-digit resolution. Typing coverage differed by locus: A, B, C, DRB1 and DQB1 were typed in roughly 620-640 donors, DQA1 in about 500, DPA1 in nearly 610, and DPB1 in 400 to 490. Because of strong linkage in the cohort, roughly five DR-DQ haplotypes were treated as single units for association and clustering. Across 398 genotyped donors of the cohort, an average of about 200,000 unique TCR beta nucleotide sequences per donor were sequenced, and about a sixth of those sequences were non-productive. Overall results and qualifications from the work: The authors suggested that the approach could potentially be generalized to other disease states and immunological phenotypes. In the study, 150 to 200 TCR beta chains were listed as associated with cytomegalovirus. In vitro tests confirmed that a few of the cytomegalovirus-associated TCR beta chains recognize cytomegalovirus antigens. Most TCR sequences were observed very rarely across donors, whereas some public TCRs were present in many individuals. Assigning TCR associations to individual alleles was difficult when HLA alleles, especially DR and DQ, strongly co-occurred. Because the 87-base-pair reads could not distinguish some IMGT-functional V segments, including TRBV6-2 and TRBV6-3, those segments were excluded. The sequencing pipeline was judged likely to have produced a cluster of highly shared sequence variants as a technical artifact. Broadly in line with IMGT annotations, most TCR beta V segments showed up in productive rearrangements about 87% or about 30% of the time in an earlier analysis of 450 to 600 of the donors. A further reported finding was that TCR beta sequences accurately predicted the HLA-A and HLA-B alleles for most subjects in the first cohort. A later analysis found that TCR association rates varied across HLA loci, with DRB1 alleles showing the most associated TCRs and HLA-C alleles the fewest. In a later analysis, most CMV-associated TCR beta chains were found to appear HLA-restricted, with HLA associations seemingly driven largely by CMV exposure. Because counts were too low, seventeen rarely observed V segments, including chromosome 9 orphons, were excluded from the earlier analysis of under 650 of the donors. A later genetic analysis associated a missense DCLRE1C variant with V-gene and J-gene trimming of TCR beta chains, and an independent cohort replicated the association. According to a later analysis, parvovirus B19, influenza, CMV and Epstein-Barr virus appeared linked to several top co-occurrence clusters. CMV serostatus was the only immune exposure information available for the cohort. Specific HLA alleles were associated with 15,000 to 20,000 TCR beta sequences at a false discovery rate of 0.05 in a later analysis. A later analysis found that HLA-associated TCR beta chains were more clonally expanded and had lower generation probabilities than equally common non-associated chains. This cohort had only TCR beta chains sequenced, and the lack of alpha or paired-chain data limited which features could be detected. Presence/absence analyses assumed roughly uniform sequencing depth across donors, an assumption that may not hold. Because some donors lacked HLA typing at each locus, the association tests relied only on the typed subset. Correlated functional status among segregating V segments might be attributable to linkage disequilibrium, but an unknown experimental factor could not be ruled out. In both the original and validation cohorts, the classifier was reported to diagnose cytomegalovirus status with high specificity and sensitivity. A later genetic analysis reported fewer N-insertions in productive TCRs among donors in an Asian-associated ancestry cluster than the 666-donor mean.

On this clone: The antigen it recognizes is unknown. Base qualities are not at hand, and no much larger clone is one base apart.

In total, roughly 670 healthy bone marrow donors made up the cohort. All cohort members were sampled while nominally healthy, although unrecorded immune exposures were likely present. The donor tested CMV seronegative, placing the donor among the roughly 350 seronegative members of the cohort. Each donor provided a peripheral blood sample, and peripheral blood mononuclear cells were used for TCR beta sequencing. The Qiagen DNeasy Blood Extraction Kit was used to extract genomic DNA from the blood cell samples. Between the V and J ends, shortened by 4 bases and 2 bases respectively, the junction contains 17 bases. The germline V gene yields SGHRS for CDR1 and YFSETQ for CDR2. The CDR3, from cysteine to phenylalanine, totals 16 residues. The read is trimmed to its CDR3 DNA, 48 bases read in frame from base 1. The library was built by means of the immunoSEQ multiplex PCR assay. The multiplex PCR relied on a mix of 60 forward primers for TCR Vbeta segments and 13 reverse primers for TCR Jbeta segments. The CDR3 region of rearranged TCR beta genes was amplified from genomic DNA with a multiplex PCR assay. The Illumina HiSeq System was used to sequence the amplified TCR beta libraries as 87-base-pair reads. As for the authors' bioinformatics: A later analysis counted about 80 million unique TCR beta chains across the 550 to 700 repertoires, and some 11 million of these chains were shared by at least two donors. Raw reads were error-corrected and collapsed into unique sequences with a nearest-neighbor algorithm that merged closely related sequences to remove PCR and sequencing errors. Alignment of CDR3 sequences to IMGT reference sequences was used to assign V, D and J gene segments. For a sequence to be retained, at least a six-nucleotide match to both a V gene segment and a J gene segment was required. Rearrangements were classified as productive when the CDR3 lacked stop codons and remained in frame with V and J, and all other rearrangements were classified as non-productive. Following IMGT convention, CDR3 was defined as the stretch from the second conserved V-encoded cysteine to the conserved J-encoded phenylalanine. The earlier analysis of about 590 of the donors excluded sequences that lacked an unambiguous match to a single V gene segment. An earlier analysis of a few hundred of the donors classified V segments as functional when productive rearrangements were above 56.7% and as segregating when the standard deviation between donors was above 5%. To diagnose cytomegalovirus status from the catalog of TCR beta chain sequences, a statistical classification framework was built. In a later analysis, V and J genes were assigned by comparing TCR nucleotide sequences against IMGT/GENE-DB human TR gene sequences. A later analysis assigned CDR3 sequences and most-parsimonious VDJ recombination scenarios with the TCRdist pipeline. In a later analysis, each TCR beta chain was defined by its CDR3 amino acid sequence together with its V-gene family, and reads lacking a unique V-gene family were excluded. A later analysis removed 592 highly shared, low-generation-probability nucleotide sequences to deal with suspected cross-contamination and a sequencing artifact. In a later analysis, a clonal expansion index was calculated for each public chain from normalized within-repertoire ranks of inferred template counts. In a later analysis, generation probabilities were computed with a VDJ recombination model fitted to out-of-frame rearrangements, and the resulting probabilities were checked against IGoR. In a later analysis, TCR-TCR, TCR-HLA and TCR-CMV co-occurrence was scored with hypergeometric tests, and a repertoire-size bias correction was applied to TCR pairs. False discovery rates were estimated in a later analysis by permuting HLA or CMV assignments 20 times. In a later analysis, co-occurring TCRs were grouped with DBSCAN, and TCRdist sequence similarity was added when clustering was performed within HLA-allele-positive subsets. Repertoires with fewer than 30,000 or more than 120,000 public chains, plus five repertoires with anomalous nucleotide sharing, were excluded from co-occurrence clustering. Entries here come from immuneACCESS through TCRdb and include only in-frame sequences with V and J called. Some clones fail to appear in such tables; in the studies checked, an unresolved V gene covers under half of the shortfall, and the cause of the remainder is unknown. That table supplies the V and J calls and clone size; D and trimming were determined from the DNA. This sample comprises roughly 61,000 clones, more than 75% of them detected only once. Of the sample, approximately 6% falls within the top ten clones.

Here the chain combines TRBV5-1 and TRBJ2-3, with TRBD1 perhaps the D gene, on 6 matching bases. The specimen was PBMCs. The receptor was isolated from a male donor in good health and CMV-seronegative. DNA sequence: TGCGCCAGCAGCGGCATCACAGGGCCCGTCACAGATACGCAGTATTTT. This sequence encodes CASSGITGPVTDTQYF.